This entry is about one T cell receptor (beta chain). The identical CDR3 is also encoded by other nucleotide sequences in the sample. The CDR3 consists of 13 residues. V was pared by 4 bases and J by 2 bases, with 8 bases between. The germline V gene has CDR1 WNHNN and CDR2 SYGVQD (reference sequence). These data originate in a study of blood T cell repertoires in COVID-19. Study summary: Acute and convalescent COVID-19 specimens originated in the United States, Italy and Spain. The analysed material was cDNA or gDNA that came from T cells, B-cell-depleted T cells, or PBMCs.

In the authors' workflow: Estimated nucleated cell counts came from reference gene primer amplification. Assay used: immunoSEQ multiplex PCR; TCRdb lists only in-frame clones, some missing. D and trimming were read from the DNA, whereas the V and J calls and clone size are those reported in that table. The table has 130,000 to 150,000 clones, 76% seen once. The chain joins TRBV10-1 to TRBJ2-5, with D possibly being TRBD2 (6 bases). This clonotype originated in a man aged 55 to 70 with acute or convalescent COVID-19. The specimen sequenced was peripheral blood. The CDR3: CASSAGGQETQYF. The CDR3 coding sequence is TGCGCCAGCAGTGCTGGGGGGCAAGAGACCCAGTACTTC.